This entry features one T cell receptor beta chain sequence. Its antigen remains unknown. For the second PCR, which ran for about 6 to 12 cycles, a sample-barcoded 5' primer and a J-beta primer mix were used. TCRdb re-called the 5' RACE reads with MiXCR, one entry per CDR3 protein. The top ten clones hold 10% to 15% of a sample with approximately 1,000,000 distinct CDR3 sequences, about two fifths of them seen once. This sample was taken from a study of blood T cells in healthy people across ages. On the study more broadly: For every two T cells, template switching captured about one barcoded beta molecule.

Donor samples were obtained from healthy Caucasian individuals from Russia, aged about 6 to 95. Study-wide points: The CMV status of each donor remained undetermined, and this could have confounded shifts in expanded clonotypes. Underestimates were what the diversity estimates from one million T cells were considered to be.

Germline V lookup: CDR1 DFQATT, CDR2 SNEGSKA (reference sequence). V lost 3 bases and J lost 5, with 12 bases in between. The length of the CDR3 is 13 residues. The receptor comes from a man aged 18 to 29 in good health. V gene TRBV20-1 combines with J gene TRBJ2-3; D is ambiguous. The sequenced sample was blood. CDR3 residues: CSASRRSQDTQYF. The CDR3 nucleotides read TGCAGTGCTAGCAGGCGGAGCCAAGATACGCAGTATTTT.